The present entry profiles one TCR beta chain with its context. Its cognate antigen is unknown. The data are from a study of OX40 agonist ivuxolimab in advanced cancers. Turning to the study itself: The study gave patients intravenous ivuxolimab at 0.01 to 10 mg/kg every 2 weeks. The dose-escalation cohort was about 80% male, with a mean age of around 60 years, ranging about 20 to 85.

Excluded were patients having autoimmune disease history or systemic immunosuppression. Findings and caveats of the study: Clonal expansion by week 6 occurred in CD4+ and CD8+ blood T cells (at 0.1 to 3.0 mg/kg).

Germline loops: CDR1 SGHRS, CDR2 YFSETQ. CDR3 length equals 14 residues. J lost 4 bases, V lost 4 bases, and 4 bases had no gene match. The repertoire was sequenced with immunoSEQ multiplex PCR; TCRdb's copy has only in-frame clones and lacks some. Among tens of thousands of clones listed, roughly nine tenths were seen once. The rearrangement joins TRBV5-1 to TRBJ1-1; TRBD1 matches 10 bases. The clonotype originates from an adult with an advanced solid tumor such as melanoma, head and neck, liver or kidney cancer. Here the sequenced sample was CD4+ or CD8+ T cells sorted from blood, taken in a trial of the OX40 agonist ivuxolimab. CDR3 sequence reads: CASSGQGEGTEAFF. The CDR3 DNA reads as TGCGCCAGCAGCGGACAGGGGGAAGGCACTGAAGCTTTCTTT.